A selection of T cell receptor beta chains follows, all from one sample in a study of blood T cell repertoires in COVID-19. Repertoires were generated with immunoSEQ multiplex PCR, while TCRdb's copy carries only in-frame clones and drops some. The repertoire has over 250,000 clones, roughly 90% of them found once; the top ten carry approximately 9%. Sequencing was carried out using PBMCs or T cells enriched from blood (not recorded which). All receptors come from a woman in her late teens or twenties who had recovered from COVID-19. Each CDR3 is given without its conserved first and last residue.

TRBV7-6	TRBJ1-5	ASSNGGDQPQH
TRBV5-1	TRBJ1-3	ASSFGGRGTANSGNTIY
TRBV29-1	TRBJ1-1	SVDRIDTEAF
TRBV7-2	TRBJ1-2	ASSLLGTGINYGYT
TRBV7-7	TRBJ2-1	ASSVGVVPGGNEQF
TRBV10-3	TRBJ2-1	AINGGTGENEQF
TRBV6-5	TRBJ1-2	ASSYSRGGYT
TRBV7-6	TRBJ2-1	ASSLRKHAGGLSYNEQF
TRBV2	TRBJ2-3	ASSGQKTSTDTQY
TRBV7-2	TRBJ1-1	ASSLVYIAVEAF
TRBV12-3/TRBV12-4	TRBJ2-7	ASSSSRAYEQY
TRBV6-1	TRBJ1-2	ASTQYPPYGYT
TRBV7-8	TRBJ2-7	ASSLDGGQGAHEQY
TRBV4-1	TRBJ1-6	ASSLLSDSPLH
TRBV7-6	TRBJ1-5	ASIPGHRDSNQPQH
TRBV6-5	TRBJ2-3	AISRTGNTDTQY